A single sample gave rise to the 23 T cell receptor beta chains below, sequenced in a study of T cell responses to AZD1222 COVID-19 vaccine. Assay used: immunoSEQ multiplex PCR; TCRdb lists only in-frame clones, some missing. The sample carries approximately 140,000 clones, about 91% recorded once. The sequences come from peripheral blood, collected 28 days after the second AZD1222 dose. The receptors derive from an adult who received the AZD1222 COVID-19 vaccine.

The V and J genes are TRBV6-5 and TRBJ1-2; TRBD1 is a possible D gene (6 bases). Trimming removed 6 bases from V and 3 bases from J, with 17 bases in between. The CDR3 spans 15 residues. Looked up from germline, CDR1 is MNHEY and CDR2 is SVGAGI. The CDR3 DNA reads TGTGCCAGCAGGGCACAGGGCCGCGGCGACTATGGCTACACCTTC. It encodes CASRAQGRGDYGYTF.

A few counts support this clone. The chain combines TRBV14 with TRBJ1-4; no definite D call. CDR3 length: 16 residues. Germline values: CDR1 SGHDN, CDR2 FVKESK. The V end was cut by 1 base, the J end by 0 bases, with 9 bases between. The DNA of the CDR3 is TGTGCCAGCAGCCAAGGACGGGATGCAACTAATGAAAAACTGTTTTTT. This sequence encodes CASSQGRDATNEKLFF. Based on the CDR3 plus reference TRBV14 and TRBJ1-4, the full variable domain is EAGVTQFPSHSVIEKGQTVTLRCDPISGHDNLYWYRRVMGKEIKFLLHFVKESKQDESGMPNNRFLAERTGGTYSTLKVQPAELEDSGVYFCASSQGRDATNEKLFFGSGTQLSVL.

This chain joins TRBV2 and TRBJ1-5; possibly TRBD1 for D (5 bases). The V gene's germline CDR1 is SNHLY and CDR2 FYNNEI. This CDR3 has 15 amino acids. Trimming took off 4 bases at V and 9 bases at J, with 19 bases between the two ends. The CDR3 DNA reads TGTGCCAGCAGTGCGACACGGGGGACCGATCGGCCCCAGCATTTT. Its protein product is CASSATRGTDRPQHF.

The chain uses TRBV18 and TRBJ2-1, with 7 bases that match TRBD1. The CDR3 is 18 amino acids. Germline CDR1 and CDR2: KGHSH and LQKENI. V lost 2 bases and J lost 5; bases outside the gene matches: 15. CDR3 in DNA: TGTGCCAGCTCACCATTGAGGACGACAGGGACCGTACACAATGAGCAGTTCTTC. Its translation: CASSPLRTTGTVHNEQFF.

In nucleotides, the CDR3 is TGTGCCAGCAGCTTATTTACGGGGGCGAACACTGAAGCTTTCTTT. It codes for CASSLFTGANTEAFF. The chain is built from TRBV11-1 and TRBJ1-1; TRBD1 is a possible D gene (6 bases). Trimming pared 2 bases from V and 1 base from J, leaving 11 bases between. Per the germline V gene, CDR1 is SGHAT and CDR2 is FQDESV (reference sequence). The CDR3 runs 15 residues.

CDR3 in amino acids: CATSVGAGSSYEQYF. DNA for the CDR3: TGTGCCACCAGCGTAGGAGCAGGGAGCTCCTACGAGCAGTACTTC. The chain couples TRBV15 to TRBJ2-7, with D perhaps being TRBD1 or TRBD2 (5 bases each). This CDR3 has 15 residues. CDR1 is LNHNV and CDR2 is YYDKDF in the germline V gene (reference sequence). V lost 5 bases and J lost 0, with 14 bases in between.

The rearrangement uses TRBV4-1 and TRBJ2-5; the D gene is possibly TRBD1 (5 bases). CDR1 and CDR2 (germline): MGHRA, YSYEKL. The CDR3 spans 15 residues. V lost 0 bases and J lost 9, with 17 bases in between. DNA for the CDR3: TGCGCCAGCAGCCAAGATCCTGGGGCCAAAAGGGCCCAGTACTTC. Translating gives CASSQDPGAKRAQYF.

The V gene is TRBV11-2, the J gene TRBJ2-7; 9 nucleotides agree with TRBD1. The CDR3 length is 15 residues. The germline V gene encodes CDR1 SGHAT and CDR2 FQNNGV. With V trimmed by 5 bases and J by 5 bases, 10 bases remained unmatched. CDR3 sequence reads: CASSPGTGPINEQYF. In DNA form, the CDR3 reads TGTGCCAGCAGCCCGGGGACAGGGCCTATAAACGAGCAGTACTTC.

V usage is TRBV11-2 and J usage is TRBJ1-1; TRBD1 matches 9 bases. V was pared by 2 bases and J by 3 bases, with 13 bases of the junction left unmatched. CDR1 and CDR2 (germline): SGHAT, FQNNGV. This CDR3 comprises 18 residues. The CDR3 DNA sequence: TGTGCCAGCAGCTTAATAACGGTGACCGGGACAGGGCACACTGAAGCTTTCTTT. This gives the protein CASSLITVTGTGHTEAFF. The variable domain in full, with the rest retrieved from reference TRBV11-2 and TRBJ1-1, is EAGVAQSPRYKIIEKRQSVAFWCNPISGHATLYWYQQILGQGPKLLIQFQNNGVVDDSQLPKDRFSAERLKGVDSTLKIQPAKLEDSAVYLCASSLITVTGTGHTEAFFGQGTRLTVV.

The chain carries TRBV2 and TRBJ2-3, with D tentatively TRBD1 or TRBD2 (6 bases each). The germline V gene has CDR1 SNHLY and CDR2 FYNNEI. Trimming shortened V by 8 bases and J by 0 bases, and 15 bases separated the two germline ends. CDR3 length: 15 residues. CDR3 loop: CASVVEGGSTDTQYF. CDR3 sequence (DNA): TGTGCCAGCGTAGTAGAGGGGGGTAGCACAGATACGCAGTATTTT.

J is TRBJ2-7 and V is TRBV7-8; 7 positions agree with TRBD2. The CDR3 spans 14 residues. V trimming: 3 bases; J trimming: 5 bases; junction bases outside the gene matches: 7. Germline V gives CDR1 SGHVS, CDR2 FQNEAQ. The CDR3 bases are TGTGCCAGCAGCTTTGGACCCGGGAGGAACGAGCAGTACTTC. It encodes CASSFGPGRNEQYF.

CDR3 sequence: CASSSTPAALGSPLHF. CDR3 coding DNA: TGTGCCAGCAGTTCAACGCCGGCCGCCTTGGGTTCACCCCTCCACTTT. The V gene is TRBV27, the J gene TRBJ1-6; D gene ambiguous. From germline, CDR1 is MNHEY and CDR2 SMNVEV (reference sequence). The CDR3 is 16 amino acids. Deletions cut 4 bases from V and 9 bases from J, with 19 bases between.

The rearrangement joins TRBV13 to TRBJ2-1, with D unclear. The CDR3 runs 15 residues. Germline V gene sequence: CDR1 PRHDT, CDR2 FYEKMQ (reference sequence). Trimming left V 3 bases short and J 3 bases short, with 12 bases between. The chain's CDR3 is CASSFTGQIYNEQFF. As DNA, the CDR3 is TGTGCCAGCAGCTTCACCGGCCAGATCTACAATGAGCAGTTCTTC.

The rearrangement joins TRBV3-1 (or the pseudogene TRBV3-2) to TRBJ2-7; TRBD1 aligns across 9 bases. With 0 bases clipped from V and 4 bases from J, the junction kept 10 bases outside the gene matches. Germline values: CDR1 LGHDT, CDR2 YNNKEL (reference sequence). This CDR3 is built from 17 residues. CDR3 region: CASSQEPGTGRAYEQYF. The CDR3 DNA is TGTGCCAGCAGCCAAGAACCTGGGACAGGGCGGGCGTACGAGCAGTACTTC.

The CDR3 nucleotides read TGTGCCAGCAGCTCAACACTTCAGAAAGCTTTCTTT. Translating gives CASSSTLQKAFF. V is TRBV3-1 (or the pseudogene TRBV3-2) and J is TRBJ1-1; D gene ambiguous. The germline CDR1 and CDR2 sequences are LGHDT and YNNKEL (reference sequence). V was shortened by 5 bases and J by 9 bases, with 13 bases between the two germline ends. This CDR3 contains 12 residues.

This chain joins TRBV30 and TRBJ1-1; possibly TRBD1 for D (5 bases). The CDR3 has 12 amino acids. In germline, CDR1 is GTSNPN, CDR2 SVGIG (reference sequence). Trimming removed 0 bases from V and 8 bases from J, with 10 bases in between. The CDR3 is CAWSVLRTEAFF. CDR3 coding DNA: TGTGCCTGGAGTGTACTCCGGACAGAAGCTTTCTTT.

V and J are TRBV4-1 and TRBJ1-5, with TRBD1 as a possible D gene (5 bases). Germline V gene data show CDR1 as MGHRA and CDR2 as YSYEKL. The CDR3 consists of 15 residues. Between the trimmed V and J ends, which lost 1 base and 3 bases, there was a span of 10 bases. The CDR3 bases are TGCGCCAGCAGCCAAGGACAGCAACTCAATCAGCCCCAGCATTTT. This encodes CASSQGQQLNQPQHF.

The gene calls are TRBV30 and TRBJ1-5; TRBD1 agrees at 9 bases. CDR3 length equals 17 residues. With V trimmed by 1 base and J by 0 bases, 7 bases remained unmatched. The germline V gene has CDR1 GTSNPN and CDR2 SVGIG (reference sequence). The CDR3 loop is CAWSGGQGDTSNQPQHF. CDR3 nucleotides: TGTGCCTGGAGTGGGGGACAGGGAGACACTAGCAATCAGCCCCAGCATTTT.

This chain connects TRBV6-5 to TRBJ1-4; TRBD1 matches at 9 bases. V lost 8 bases and J lost 10; bases outside the gene matches: 14. The germline gives CDR1 MNHEY, CDR2 SVGAGI. CDR3 length equals 15 residues. This CDR3 reads CASGAPGTGRGKLFF. The CDR3 nucleotides are TGTGCCAGCGGGGCGCCCGGGACAGGGAGAGGAAAACTGTTTTTT.

The gene calls are TRBV18 and TRBJ2-7; 7 bases agree with TRBD2. Germline V gene sequence: CDR1 KGHSH, CDR2 LQKENI. This CDR3 has 15 amino acids. V lost 1 base and J lost 4; bases outside the gene matches: 7. This CDR3 is CASSPQLAEWYEQYF. In nucleotides, the CDR3 is TGTGCCAGCTCACCACAGCTAGCGGAGTGGTACGAGCAGTACTTC.

The CDR3 reads CAISEVGGSTEAFF. For the CDR3, the DNA is TGTGCCATCAGTGAGGTAGGAGGGAGTACTGAAGCTTTCTTT. The chain links TRBV10-3 to TRBJ1-1; D unclear. The CDR3 length is 14 residues. With 2 bases removed from V and 5 bases from J, the gap between germline ends came to 12 bases. Germline values: CDR1 ENHRY, CDR2 SYGVKD.

The gene calls are TRBV13 and TRBJ2-6; the D call may be TRBD1 or TRBD2 (5 bases each). Germline CDR1 is PRHDT and CDR2 is FYEKMQ (reference sequence). V gave up 5 bases and J gave up 4 bases, with 12 bases separating them. The CDR3 sequence is 15 residues long. CDR3 amino acids: CASSPLGTGANVLTF. The DNA of the CDR3 is TGTGCCAGCAGCCCCCTAGGGACCGGGGCCAACGTCCTGACTTTC.

CDR3 in DNA: TGCAGCGTTGTAAGCGGGGGGGCACAAGAGACCCAGTACTTC. Its protein product is CSVVSGGAQETQYF. The V call is TRBV29-1, the J call TRBJ2-5; 10 positions match TRBD2. The CDR3 loop spans 14 amino acids. Germline V gene lookup returns CDR1 SQVTM and CDR2 ANQGSEA. Trimming took 4 bases from V and 2 from J; bases not matched to a gene: 4.